This T cell receptor beta chain appears in the sequencing data of a study of OX40 agonist ivuxolimab in advanced cancers. Study-level background: People who had prior anti-PD-1, anti-PD-L1 or anti-CTLA-4 therapy could take part, and about 37% had some. Partial responses were achieved by three patients, one with hepatocellular carcinoma and two with cutaneous melanoma. Whole-study results and caveats: CD4+ and CD8+ blood T cells expanded clonally by week 6 at 0.1 to 3.0 mg/kg.

Clones were sequenced by immunoSEQ multiplex PCR, and TCRdb holds only the in-frame ones, with some missing. The sample carries tens of thousands of clones, roughly 90% recorded once. J lost 7 bases, V lost 9 bases, and 19 bases had no gene match. Per the germline V gene, CDR1 is MNHEY and CDR2 is SMNVEV (reference sequence). This CDR3 has 17 amino acids. In the case of this clone: As yet, its antigen is unknown.

The V gene is TRBV27, the J gene TRBJ2-3; 10 bases fit TRBD2. The input for sequencing was CD4+ or CD8+ T cells sorted from blood, taken in a trial of the OX40 agonist ivuxolimab. This clonotype was obtained from an adult with an advanced solid tumor such as melanoma, head and neck, liver or kidney cancer. The CDR3, as DNA: TGTGCCAGTCTGCAGCGGGAGGGCCATGGTCTGACAAATACGCAGTATTTT. This sequence encodes CASLQREGHGLTNTQYF.